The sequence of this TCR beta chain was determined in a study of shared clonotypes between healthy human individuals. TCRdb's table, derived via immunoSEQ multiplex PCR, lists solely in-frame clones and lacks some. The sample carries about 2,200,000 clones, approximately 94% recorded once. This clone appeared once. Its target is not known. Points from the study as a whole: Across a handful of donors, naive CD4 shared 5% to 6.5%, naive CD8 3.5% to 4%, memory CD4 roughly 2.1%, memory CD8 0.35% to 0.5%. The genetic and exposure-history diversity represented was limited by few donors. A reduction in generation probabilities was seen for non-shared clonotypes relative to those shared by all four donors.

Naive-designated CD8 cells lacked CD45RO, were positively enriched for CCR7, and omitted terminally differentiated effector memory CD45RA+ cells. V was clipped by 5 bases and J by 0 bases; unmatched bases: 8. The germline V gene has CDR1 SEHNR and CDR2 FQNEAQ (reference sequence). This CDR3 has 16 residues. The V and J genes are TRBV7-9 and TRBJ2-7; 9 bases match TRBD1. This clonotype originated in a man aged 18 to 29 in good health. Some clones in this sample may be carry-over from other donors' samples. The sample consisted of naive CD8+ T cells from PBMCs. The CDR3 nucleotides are TGTGCCAGCAGCCGCCTGGGACAGGGAGACTCCTACGAGCAGTACTTC. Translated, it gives CASSRLGQGDSYEQYF.